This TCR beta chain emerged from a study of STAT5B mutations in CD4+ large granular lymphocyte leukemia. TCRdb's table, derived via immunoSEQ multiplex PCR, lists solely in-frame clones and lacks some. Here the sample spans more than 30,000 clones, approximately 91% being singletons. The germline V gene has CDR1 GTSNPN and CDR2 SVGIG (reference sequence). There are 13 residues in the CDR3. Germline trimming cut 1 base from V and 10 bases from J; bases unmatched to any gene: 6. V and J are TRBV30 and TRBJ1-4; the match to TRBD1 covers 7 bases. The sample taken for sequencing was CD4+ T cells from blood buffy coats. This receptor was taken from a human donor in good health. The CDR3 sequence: CAWSEGTEGKLFF. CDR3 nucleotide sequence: TGTGCCTGGAGTGAAGGGACAGAGGGAAAACTGTTTTTT.